This TCR beta chain was obtained from a study of identical twins. The CDR3 is 15 residues long. With 5 bases removed from V and 5 bases from J, the gap between germline ends came to 19 bases. Germline lookup yields CDR1 SEHNR and CDR2 FQNEAQ (reference sequence). TCRdb re-called the 5' RACE reads through MiXCR, storing one row per CDR3 protein. The table shows 450,000 or so distinct CDR3 sequences, with around 24% occurring only once. This clonotype occurred a few times. Separately, the same data were catalogued under a study of T cells expressing NK-cell markers. That source reports: Sorted T-cell subsets CD3+CD56+NKG2C+, CD3+CD56+NKG2C- and CD3+CD56-NKG2C+ were TCR beta-sequenced. Among the experiments, several used an anti-gamma-delta TCR antibody to restrict sorting to alpha-beta TCR T cells. Dominant NKG2C+ clonotype frequencies of 1.0-7.0% of CD8+ T cells were measured in over five donors. The HCMV specificity of the expanded NKG2C+ T cell clones stayed unresolved.

The sample consisted of CD4+ T cells sorted from blood. This clonotype was obtained from a young woman in good health. The chain joins TRBV7-9 to TRBJ2-7; D gene unclear. CDR3 sequence: CASSLRNYRYDEQYF. The CDR3 DNA reads as TGTGCCAGCAGCCTCCGGAATTACCGTTACGACGAGCAGTACTTC.